Listed below are T cell receptor beta chains from one sample, sequenced in a study of T cells in Graves' hyperthyroidism and ophthalmopathy. In TCRdb, the multiplex PCR reads were re-called with MiXCR into one record per CDR3 protein. The table records hundreds of thousands of distinct CDR3 sequences, approximately 14% of them present only once. Sequencing was done on a sample of blood. The receptors shown here come from a woman aged 40 to 50 with Graves' hyperthyroidism. CDR3s include the opening cysteine and the closing phenylalanine or tryptophan. Each record gives: J gene, clone size, D gene, V gene, CDR3 protein, CDR3 DNA. D genes are given only for firm matches. Some rows have no size entry. The others give once, few or many, or a class for an expanded clone.

j_gene: TRBJ1-5; abundance: .; d_gene: .; v_gene: TRBV28; CDR3aa: CASSDQPQHF; CDR3nt: TGTGCCAGTTCCGATCAGCCCCAGCATTTT
j_gene: TRBJ2-7; abundance: many; d_gene: TRBD1; v_gene: TRBV7-2; CDR3aa: CASSQGQGGREQYF; CDR3nt: TGTGCCAGCAGCCAGGGACAGGGAGGGCGCGAGCAGTACTTC
j_gene: TRBJ2-7; abundance: many; d_gene: .; v_gene: TRBV11-2; CDR3aa: CASSLVATYEQYF; CDR3nt: TGTGCCAGCAGCTTAGTAGCAACCTACGAGCAGTACTTC
j_gene: TRBJ2-3; abundance: many; d_gene: .; v_gene: TRBV7-3; CDR3aa: CASSPMGASTDTQYF; CDR3nt: TGTGCCAGCAGCCCCATGGGGGCCAGCACAGATACGCAGTATTTT
j_gene: TRBJ2-7; abundance: .; d_gene: TRBD2; v_gene: TRBV6-1; CDR3aa: CASEAAGGGEQYF; CDR3nt: TGTGCCAGCGAGGCAGCGGGAGGAGGCGAGCAGTACTTC
j_gene: TRBJ2-7; abundance: many; d_gene: TRBD1; v_gene: TRBV6-6; CDR3aa: CASSYSRDRTYEQYF; CDR3nt: TGTGCCAGCAGTTACTCTCGGGACAGAACCTACGAGCAGTACTTC
j_gene: TRBJ2-2; abundance: many; d_gene: .; v_gene: TRBV2; CDR3aa: CASLGTGDKGNTGELFF; CDR3nt: TGTGCCAGCCTGGGTACGGGAGATAAGGGAAACACCGGGGAGCTGTTTTTT
j_gene: TRBJ2-3; abundance: few; d_gene: TRBD2; v_gene: TRBV27; CDR3aa: CASSLTPGLATDTQYF; CDR3nt: TGTGCCAGCAGTCTCACCCCGGGACTAGCAACAGATACGCAGTATTTT
j_gene: TRBJ2-7; abundance: many; d_gene: TRBD2; v_gene: TRBV3-1; CDR3aa: CASSRGTGTSAYEQYF; CDR3nt: TGTGCCAGCAGCCGGGGGACCGGGACTAGCGCCTACGAGCAGTACTTC
j_gene: TRBJ2-7; abundance: .; d_gene: TRBD2; v_gene: TRBV6-5; CDR3aa: CTSSYSGGYEQYF; CDR3nt: TGTACCAGCAGTTACTCGGGGGGTTACGAGCAGTACTTC
j_gene: TRBJ1-5; abundance: few; d_gene: .; v_gene: TRBV24-1; CDR3aa: CATSTENNQPQHF; CDR3nt: TGTGCCACCAGCACAGAGAATAATCAGCCCCAGCATTTT
j_gene: TRBJ2-3; abundance: few; d_gene: TRBD1; v_gene: TRBV27; CDR3aa: CASTPWTGSTDTQYF; CDR3nt: TGTGCCAGCACCCCTTGGACAGGGAGCACAGATACGCAGTATTTT
j_gene: TRBJ2-7; abundance: many; d_gene: .; v_gene: TRBV20-1; CDR3aa: CSARGPSLSYEQYF; CDR3nt: TGCAGTGCTCGCGGCCCTAGTTTGTCCTACGAGCAGTACTTC
j_gene: TRBJ1-1; abundance: many; d_gene: TRBD1; v_gene: TRBV20-1; CDR3aa: CSAGRTGATEAFF; CDR3nt: TGCAGTGCCGGGAGGACAGGGGCCACTGAAGCTTTCTTT
j_gene: TRBJ2-3; abundance: many; d_gene: TRBD2; v_gene: TRBV20-1; CDR3aa: CSASSSGRAISTDTQYF; CDR3nt: TGCAGTGCTAGCTCTAGCGGGAGGGCGATCAGCACAGATACGCAGTATTTT
j_gene: TRBJ2-7; abundance: many; d_gene: TRBD2; v_gene: TRBV7-9; CDR3aa: CASSISGLAGDEQYF; CDR3nt: TGTGCCAGCAGCATATCAGGACTAGCGGGAGATGAGCAGTACTTC
j_gene: TRBJ2-1; abundance: .; d_gene: .; v_gene: TRBV20-1; CDR3aa: CSARDPGGLNEQFF; CDR3nt: TGCAGTGCTAGAGATCCCGGGGGGCTCAATGAGCAGTTCTTC
j_gene: TRBJ2-5; abundance: once; d_gene: TRBD2; v_gene: TRBV20-1; CDR3aa: CSASSGLDLETQYF; CDR3nt: TGCAGTGCTTCGTCGGGACTAGATTTGGAGACCCAGTACTTC
j_gene: TRBJ2-3; abundance: many; d_gene: .; v_gene: TRBV9; CDR3aa: CASSEGTSKTDTQYF; CDR3nt: TGTGCCAGCAGCGAGGGGACCTCCAAAACAGATACGCAGTATTTT
j_gene: TRBJ2-7; abundance: many; d_gene: .; v_gene: TRBV18; CDR3aa: CASSPPIALEQYF; CDR3nt: TGTGCCAGCTCACCACCCATAGCATTGGAACAGTACTTC
j_gene: TRBJ2-1; abundance: once; d_gene: TRBD1; v_gene: TRBV24-1; CDR3aa: CATSEEPNRGVRNEQFF; CDR3nt: TGTGCCACCAGTGAGGAACCGAACAGGGGTGTAAGGAATGAGCAGTTCTTC
j_gene: TRBJ2-3; abundance: .; d_gene: .; v_gene: TRBV5-4; CDR3aa: CASSLASSSDTSTDTQYF; CDR3nt: TGTGCCAGCAGCTTGGCCAGTAGCTCGGACACTAGCACAGATACGCAGTATTTT
j_gene: TRBJ2-7; abundance: once; d_gene: .; v_gene: TRBV20-1; CDR3aa: CSAFNRAASSYEQYF; CDR3nt: TGCAGTGCCTTCAACCGGGCAGCTAGCTCCTACGAGCAGTACTTC
j_gene: TRBJ2-3; abundance: many; d_gene: TRBD2; v_gene: TRBV12-3/TRBV12-4; CDR3aa: CASSPWRGTSGIRSTDTQYF; CDR3nt: TGTGCCAGCAGTCCCTGGAGGGGGACTAGCGGGATAAGGAGCACAGATACGCAGTATTTT
j_gene: TRBJ2-7; abundance: many; d_gene: TRBD2; v_gene: TRBV6-1; CDR3aa: CASSLPTREGHEQYF; CDR3nt: TGTGCCAGCAGTCTCCCGACGCGGGAGGGCCACGAGCAGTACTTC
j_gene: TRBJ1-1; abundance: many; d_gene: .; v_gene: TRBV3-1; CDR3aa: CASSQEEMNTEAFF; CDR3nt: TGTGCCAGCAGCCAAGAAGAGATGAACACTGAAGCTTTCTTT
j_gene: TRBJ2-1; abundance: .; d_gene: TRBD2; v_gene: TRBV4-2; CDR3aa: CASSQGPSGVYNEQFF; CDR3nt: TGTGCCAGCAGCCAAGGGCCTAGCGGGGTGTACAATGAGCAGTTCTTC
j_gene: TRBJ2-3; abundance: few; d_gene: TRBD1; v_gene: TRBV14; CDR3aa: CASSPGQGWIADTQYF; CDR3nt: TGTGCCAGCAGCCCCGGACAGGGTTGGATCGCAGATACGCAGTATTTT
j_gene: TRBJ2-1; abundance: many; d_gene: .; v_gene: TRBV27; CDR3aa: CASSRDSEFEQFF; CDR3nt: TGTGCCAGCAGCCGGGACTCCGAATTTGAGCAGTTCTTC
j_gene: TRBJ2-7; abundance: .; d_gene: TRBD2; v_gene: TRBV28; CDR3aa: CASSSPGLAGVHEQYF; CDR3nt: TGTGCCAGCAGTTCCCCGGGACTAGCGGGAGTCCACGAGCAGTACTTC
j_gene: TRBJ2-2; abundance: many; d_gene: .; v_gene: TRBV4-1; CDR3aa: CASSQSGQRNTGELFF; CDR3nt: TGCGCCAGCAGCCAATCGGGACAAAGGAACACCGGGGAGCTGTTTTTT
j_gene: TRBJ1-3; abundance: many; d_gene: .; v_gene: TRBV2; CDR3aa: CASSELSGNTIYF; CDR3nt: TGTGCCAGCAGTGAACTCTCTGGAAACACCATATATTTT
j_gene: TRBJ1-2; abundance: many; d_gene: .; v_gene: TRBV29-1; CDR3aa: CSVFKGGYGYTF; CDR3nt: TGCAGCGTTTTCAAGGGGGGATATGGCTACACCTTC
j_gene: TRBJ2-2; abundance: many; d_gene: .; v_gene: TRBV4-1; CDR3aa: CASSPGGGSHGELFF; CDR3nt: TGCGCCAGCAGCCCTGGGGGCGGGAGTCACGGGGAGCTGTTTTTT
j_gene: TRBJ1-2; abundance: few; d_gene: TRBD1; v_gene: TRBV29-1; CDR3aa: CSVADRGHYGYTF; CDR3nt: TGCAGCGTTGCCGACAGGGGGCATTATGGCTACACCTTC
j_gene: TRBJ2-3; abundance: .; d_gene: TRBD2; v_gene: TRBV6-6; CDR3aa: CASSYSGLASDTQYF; CDR3nt: TGTGCCAGCAGTTACTCGGGACTAGCTTCAGATACGCAGTATTTT
j_gene: TRBJ1-4; abundance: few; d_gene: .; v_gene: TRBV7-9; CDR3aa: CASSSASTGWNEKLFF; CDR3nt: TGTGCCAGCAGCTCAGCCTCGACAGGTTGGAATGAAAAACTGTTTTTT
j_gene: TRBJ2-5; abundance: once; d_gene: TRBD2; v_gene: TRBV7-9; CDR3aa: CASNFPTSGQETQYF; CDR3nt: TGTGCCAGCAACTTTCCGACTAGCGGTCAAGAGACCCAGTACTTC
j_gene: TRBJ1-2; abundance: few; d_gene: .; v_gene: TRBV9; CDR3aa: CASSPGQSKGYTF; CDR3nt: TGTGCCAGCAGCCCGGGGCAATCTAAGGGCTACACCTTC
j_gene: TRBJ2-2; abundance: .; d_gene: .; v_gene: TRBV20-1; CDR3aa: CSARVSRPNTGELFF; CDR3nt: TGCAGTGCTAGGGTCAGCCGACCGAACACCGGGGAGCTGTTTTTT
j_gene: TRBJ2-1; abundance: many; d_gene: TRBD2; v_gene: TRBV7-2; CDR3aa: CASSLGLASGSHNEQFF; CDR3nt: TGTGCCAGCAGCTTAGGATTGGCTAGCGGGAGCCACAATGAGCAGTTCTTC
j_gene: TRBJ1-5; abundance: many; d_gene: .; v_gene: TRBV6-1; CDR3aa: CASSPGSRNQPQHF; CDR3nt: TGTGCCAGCTCGCCGGGGTCAAGGAATCAGCCCCAGCATTTT
j_gene: TRBJ2-6; abundance: many; d_gene: TRBD1; v_gene: TRBV20-1; CDR3aa: CSARRDRGRSGANVLTF; CDR3nt: TGCAGTGCTAGACGGGACAGGGGGCGCTCTGGGGCCAACGTCCTGACTTTC
j_gene: TRBJ1-6; abundance: few; d_gene: TRBD1; v_gene: TRBV6-1; CDR3aa: CASSEVGQGNNSPLHF; CDR3nt: TGTGCCAGCAGTGAGGTCGGACAGGGGAATAATTCACCCCTCCACTTT
j_gene: TRBJ2-2; abundance: .; d_gene: .; v_gene: TRBV19; CDR3aa: CASSINMGLGTGELFF; CDR3nt: TGTGCCAGTAGTATTAATATGGGTTTGGGGACCGGGGAGCTGTTTTTT
j_gene: TRBJ2-3; abundance: many; d_gene: .; v_gene: TRBV12-3/TRBV12-4; CDR3aa: CASSRPTEPQYF; CDR3nt: TGTGCCAGCAGTCGCCCGACAGAACCGCAGTATTTT
j_gene: TRBJ1-2; abundance: .; d_gene: .; v_gene: TRBV3-1; CDR3aa: CASSQDGQGYGGYTF; CDR3nt: TGTGCCAGCAGCCAAGATGGCCAGGGGTACGGCGGCTACACCTTC
j_gene: TRBJ2-1; abundance: .; d_gene: TRBD2; v_gene: TRBV7-8; CDR3aa: CASSLNRRPGLAVYNEQFF; CDR3nt: TGTGCCAGCAGCTTAAACCGGAGACCGGGACTAGCGGTCTACAATGAGCAGTTCTTC
j_gene: TRBJ1-4; abundance: .; d_gene: TRBD1; v_gene: TRBV10-3; CDR3aa: CAISENPGQGSEKLFF; CDR3nt: TGTGCCATCAGTGAAAACCCGGGACAGGGATCTGAAAAACTGTTTTTT
j_gene: TRBJ1-2; abundance: few; d_gene: TRBD1; v_gene: TRBV15; CDR3aa: CATSPLDRLNGYTF; CDR3nt: TGTGCCACCAGCCCCCTGGACAGGTTAAATGGCTACACCTTC
j_gene: TRBJ2-1; abundance: few; d_gene: TRBD2; v_gene: TRBV3-1; CDR3aa: CASSRLLSGSSYNEQFF; CDR3nt: TGTGCCAGCAGCCGGCTGCTCAGCGGGAGCTCCTACAATGAGCAGTTCTTC